The 2 T cell receptor beta chains reported below all come from one sample, sequenced in a study of CD8 T cells in ankylosing spondylitis. One entry per CDR3 protein results from TCRdb running MiXCR on the 5' RACE reads. In the table there are 250,000 to 300,000 distinct CDR3 sequences, 15% to 20% of which are singletons. The source material was blood, either unsorted or a sorted T cell fraction (not recorded which). Receptors originate from a male donor with ankylosing spondylitis or in good health (not recorded which).

Only a few counts were recorded for this clonotype. The V gene is TRBV5-5, the J gene TRBJ2-7; TRBD2 matches 11 bases. Per the germline V gene, CDR1 is SGHKS and CDR2 is YYEKEE (reference sequence). The V and J ends lost 4 bases and 2 bases, in that order; junction bases with no gene match: 2. There are 14 residues in the CDR3. The CDR3 bases are TGTGCCAGCAGCGAGGGACTAGCGGCCTACGAGCAGTACGTC. It encodes CASSEGLAAYEQYV.

This clonotype was seen only a few times. The chain couples TRBV7-8 to TRBJ2-1, with a weak D call TRBD1 (5 bases). With 4 bases removed from V and 2 bases from J, the gap between germline ends came to 18 bases. The CDR3 runs 17 residues. The V gene's germline CDR1 is SGHVS and CDR2 FQNEAQ. CDR3 DNA sequence: TGTGCCAGCAGCTCCAAGTACAGGTTGGATACCTACAATGAGCAGTTCTTC. This translates into CASSSKYRLDTYNEQFF.